These T cell receptor beta chains were read from a single sample in a study of cytomegalovirus exposure and HLA in healthy donors. This table comes from immunoSEQ multiplex PCR, and its TCRdb copy is limited to in-frame clones, with some not included. Counted here are around 160,000 clones, around 78% occurring once; the ten biggest clones make up over 2.5%. The sequenced sample consisted of PBMCs. The source is a man aged 35 to 55 in good health and CMV-seropositive. The CDR3 runs from the conserved cysteine through the conserved F or W. Each record gives: V gene, clone size, D gene, J gene, CDR3 DNA, CDR3 protein. A D gene is named only where the DNA matches it firmly. Clone size, where shown, is once, few, many, or a class for clones that have expanded.

V: TRBV5-5
size: few
D: .
J: TRBJ2-3
DNA: TGTGCCAGCAGCTTGGAAGCGGCAGGCCATGGAGATACGCAGTATTTT
CDR3: CASSLEAAGHGDTQYF

V: TRBV5-1
size: .
D: TRBD1
J: TRBJ2-1
DNA: TGCGCCAGCAGCTTGATTTCAGGGGGCTACAATGAGCAGTTCTTC
CDR3: CASSLISGGYNEQFF

V: TRBV18
size: once
D: .
J: TRBJ1-1
DNA: TGTGCCAGCTCACCGAACGAGTATGAAGCTTTCTTT
CDR3: CASSPNEYEAFF

V: TRBV6-1
size: .
D: TRBD1
J: TRBJ1-2
DNA: TGTGCCAGCAGTGAGGGGACAGCAGCCTATGGCTACACCTTC
CDR3: CASSEGTAAYGYTF

V: TRBV7-6
size: .
D: .
J: TRBJ1-1
DNA: TGTGCCAGCAGCTCTTCCGGGGGAGGAGCGACTGAAGCTTTCTTT
CDR3: CASSSSGGGATEAFF

V: TRBV30
size: .
D: .
J: TRBJ2-1
DNA: TGTGCCTGGAATCCAGGCTACAATGAGCAGTTCTTC
CDR3: CAWNPGYNEQFF

V: TRBV6-6
size: .
D: .
J: TRBJ1-1
DNA: TGTGCCAGCAGGAGGGAGACCTGGAAAGCTTTCTTT
CDR3: CASRRETWKAFF

V: TRBV11-2
size: .
D: .
J: TRBJ2-7
DNA: TGTGCCAGCAGCCCCAACCACGGTGGCGAGCAGTACTTC
CDR3: CASSPNHGGEQYF

V: TRBV7-6
size: .
D: TRBD2
J: TRBJ2-1
DNA: TGTGCCAGCAGCTCCCGTCAATCTAGCGGGAGCTCCTACAATGAGCAGTTCTTC
CDR3: CASSSRQSSGSSYNEQFF

V: TRBV19
size: .
D: .
J: TRBJ1-5
DNA: TGTGCCAGTAGTGGGGCAGCAGGTCAGCCCCAGCATTTT
CDR3: CASSGAAGQPQHF

V: TRBV23-1
size: .
D: .
J: TRBJ2-2
DNA: TGCGCCAGCAGTCTACTAGACACCGGGGAGCTGTTTTTT
CDR3: CASSLLDTGELFF

V: TRBV19
size: .
D: TRBD2
J: TRBJ2-5
DNA: TGTGCCAGTAGTACTAGCGGGGGGCGAGAGACCCAGTACTTC
CDR3: CASSTSGGRETQYF

V: TRBV29-1
size: few
D: TRBD2
J: TRBJ2-5
DNA: TGCAGCGTTGTTCGACTAGCGGGAATCCAAGAGACCCAGTACTTC
CDR3: CSVVRLAGIQETQYF

V: TRBV6-5
size: .
D: TRBD1
J: TRBJ1-2
DNA: TGTGCCAGCAGCTACGGGACAGGGGGATATGGCTACACCTTC
CDR3: CASSYGTGGYGYTF

V: TRBV12-5
size: .
D: .
J: TRBJ1-2
DNA: TGTGCTAGTGGTTTGGTCACAGGGAGTTTGGACTATGGCTACACCTTC
CDR3: CASGLVTGSLDYGYTF

V: TRBV6-1
size: .
D: TRBD2
J: TRBJ2-1
DNA: TGTGCCACCAAATTAATAGCGGGAGGTTACAATGAGCAGTTCTTC
CDR3: CATKLIAGGYNEQFF

V: TRBV7-6
size: few
D: TRBD1
J: TRBJ1-5
DNA: TGTGCCAGCAGTTCGCAGTCAGGGGGGAATCAGCCCCAGCATTTT
CDR3: CASSSQSGGNQPQHF